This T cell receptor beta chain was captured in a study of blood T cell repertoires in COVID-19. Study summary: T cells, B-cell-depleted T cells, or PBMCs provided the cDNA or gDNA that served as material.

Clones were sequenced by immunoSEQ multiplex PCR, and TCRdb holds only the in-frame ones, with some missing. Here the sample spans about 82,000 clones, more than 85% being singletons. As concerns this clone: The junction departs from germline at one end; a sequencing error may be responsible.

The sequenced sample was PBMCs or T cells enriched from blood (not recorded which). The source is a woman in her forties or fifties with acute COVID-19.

In DNA, the CDR3 is TGTGCCAGCAGCCAAGGGGGCCAGGGTAAGGCCTTC. Protein sequence: CASSQGGQGKAF. The V call is TRBV14, the J call TRBJ1-2, with D perhaps matching TRBD1 (5 bases). Germline V gene sequence: CDR1 SGHDN, CDR2 FVKESK. This CDR3 region has 12 residues.